This passage covers 14 T cell receptor beta chains from one sample sequenced in a study of T cell changes during pregnancy in multiple sclerosis (dated by TCRdb to the late 2010s). Library preparation used the immunoSEQ multiplex PCR assay. TCRdb took this table from immuneACCESS and kept in-frame rearrangements with V and J called. Such tables lack part of the clones; where checked against another copy, unresolved V genes explain under half of the gap, and the rest is unexplained. The sample contains about 33,000 clones, roughly nine tenths of them found a single time. Around 2.8% of the sample goes to the ten largest clones. The sample consisted of CD4+ T cells from peripheral blood mononuclear cells, taken in the third trimester of pregnancy. The receptors were sampled from a female donor in good health, enrolled as a control in a pregnancy study.

The CDR3 sequence is CASSDRGLAGVNEQFF. The CDR3 DNA is TGTGCCAGCAGTGACCGGGGACTAGCGGGGGTCAATGAGCAGTTCTTC. The chain employs TRBV2 and TRBJ2-1; 14 bases line up with TRBD2. Germline V gives CDR1 SNHLY, CDR2 FYNNEI. Trimming at V came to 3 bases and at J to 6 bases, leaving 4 bases not matched to a gene. This CDR3 is 16 amino acids long. Variable domain in full (rest from reference TRBV2 and TRBJ2-1): EPEVTQTPSHQVTQMGQEVILRCVPISNHLYFYWYRQILGQKVEFLVSFYNNEISEKSEIFDDQFSVERPDGSNFTLKIRSTKLEDSAMYFCASSDRGLAGVNEQFFGPGTRLTVL.

The V and J genes are TRBV28 and TRBJ2-2, with 11 bases fitting TRBD2. Germline V lookup: CDR1 MDHEN, CDR2 SYDVKM. This CDR3 has 15 amino acids. V gave up 6 bases and J gave up 6 bases; unmatched junction bases: 6. The CDR3 DNA is TGTGCCAGCAGAGAACTAGCGGGAGTATCCGGGGAGCTGTTTTTT. Residues: CASRELAGVSGELFF.

This chain connects TRBV7-9 to TRBJ2-6; TRBD1 is a possible D gene (6 bases). Germline CDR1 reads SEHNR; CDR2 reads FQNEAQ (reference sequence). The CDR3 contains 16 residues. Here the CDR3 DNA reads TGTGCAGCGAGCCAGGGGAAGTTTTCTGGGGCCAACGTCCTGACTTTC. Translated, it gives CAASQGKFSGANVLTF.

The chain employs TRBV5-1 and TRBJ2-1; tentative D call: TRBD2 (5 bases). The V gene's germline CDR1 is SGHRS and CDR2 YFSETQ. V gave up 4 bases and J gave up 5 bases, with 22 bases separating them. CDR3 length: 17 residues. The CDR3 sequence is CASSPVPLGIVNNEQFF. The CDR3, as DNA: TGCGCCAGCAGCCCCGTCCCACTCGGGATCGTCAACAATGAGCAGTTCTTC.

This chain connects TRBV2 to TRBJ1-5, with D perhaps TRBD1 (5 bases). From germline, CDR1 is SNHLY and CDR2 FYNNEI. V lost 3 bases, J lost 4 bases, and 13 bases lay in between. The CDR3 runs to 15 residues. CDR3 DNA: TGTGCCAGCAGTGAGTCCAGGGTAGGGAATCAGCCCCAGCATTTT. It specifies CASSESRVGNQPQHF. Based on the CDR3 plus reference TRBV2 and TRBJ1-5, the full variable domain is EPEVTQTPSHQVTQMGQEVILRCVPISNHLYFYWYRQILGQKVEFLVSFYNNEISEKSEIFDDQFSVERPDGSNFTLKIRSTKLEDSAMYFCASSESRVGNQPQHFGDGTRLSIL.

The genes are TRBV10-2 and TRBJ2-1; 9 bases align to TRBD2. CDR1 WSHSY and CDR2 SAAADI come from the germline V gene. V lost 0 bases and J lost 8; bases outside the gene matches: 5. The length of the CDR3 is 15 residues. The CDR3 DNA reads as TGCGCCAGCAGTGAGTCTAGCGGGAGATCGTATGAGCAGTTCTTC. Residues: CASSESSGRSYEQFF.

The rearrangement uses TRBV6-1 and TRBJ1-2; D call uncertain. The V end was cut by 1 base, the J end by 0 bases, with 9 bases between. Germline assignment: CDR1 MNHNS and CDR2 SASEGT. The CDR3 has 15 residues. As DNA, the CDR3 is TGTGCCAGCAGTGAAGTAACAGTCGCTAACTATGGCTACACCTTC. Residues: CASSEVTVANYGYTF.

The J gene is TRBJ2-2, the V gene TRBV5-1; 10 nucleotides line up with TRBD2. CDR3 length: 16 amino acids. With V trimmed by 0 bases and J by 4 bases, 3 bases remained unmatched. CDR1 and CDR2 (germline): SGHRS, YFSETQ. CDR3 residues: CASSLDSGGTTGELFF. The DNA of the CDR3 is TGCGCCAGCAGCTTGGATAGCGGGGGGACCACCGGGGAGCTGTTTTTT.

V and J are TRBV19 and TRBJ1-1; tentatively, D is TRBD1 (5 bases). This CDR3 has 15 residues. V was trimmed by 4 bases and J by 4 bases, leaving 16 bases between them. Germline CDR1 reads LNHDA; CDR2 reads SQIVND (reference sequence). The DNA of the CDR3 is TGTGCCAGTAGTAGCCACAGGAACCTAGGCACTGAAGCTTTCTTT. This codes for CASSSHRNLGTEAFF.

The chain joins TRBV2 to TRBJ2-1; D unclear. Germline V CDR1 and CDR2: SNHLY, FYNNEI. With 4 bases removed from V and 8 bases from J, the gap between germline ends came to 6 bases. The CDR3 runs 11 residues. DNA for the CDR3: TGTGCCAGCAGTGCTGCGGATGAGCAGTTCTTC. It yields the protein CASSAADEQFF.

The CDR3 coding sequence is TGTGCCGCCAGGGGCCCGGTTATCTATGGCTACACCTTC. Its protein is CAARGPVIYGYTF. The chain recombines TRBV6-1 with TRBJ1-2; D possibly corresponds to TRBD1 (6 bases). Trimming removed 11 bases at V and 4 bases at J, with 17 bases between. This CDR3 comprises 13 residues. Germline CDR1 MNHNS, CDR2 SASEGT.

In its sample, this clone was seen a few times. V gene TRBV10-1 combines with J gene TRBJ2-5; maybe TRBD2 (5 bases). V shed 10 bases and J shed 5 bases, with 17 bases lying between them. The V gene's germline CDR1 is WNHNN and CDR2 SYGVQD (reference sequence). There are 13 residues in the CDR3. CDR3 sequence reads: CATQEAVGETQYF. The CDR3 DNA sequence: TGCGCCACCCAGGAAGCGGTAGGGGAGACCCAGTACTTC.

The J gene is TRBJ2-1, the V gene TRBV28; D is uncertain. Germline V gene data show CDR1 as MDHEN and CDR2 as SYDVKM. V gave up 7 bases and J gave up 3 bases, with 13 bases separating them. There are 14 residues in the CDR3. The CDR3 bases are TGTGCCAGCATCCGGTCACGTATCTACAATGAGCAGTTCTTC. This gives the protein CASIRSRIYNEQFF.

The rearrangement uses TRBV5-4 and TRBJ2-3; tentative D call: TRBD2 (6 bases). This CDR3 is built from 12 residues. Germline V gene sequence: CDR1 SGHNT, CDR2 YYREEE (reference sequence). The germline V and J ends were trimmed by 3 bases and 6 bases, with 8 bases remaining between them. The CDR3 nucleotides are TGTGCCAGCAGCTGGCTAGCGGATACGCAGTATTTT. Translation gives CASSWLADTQYF.